This T cell receptor beta chain is drawn from a study of blood T cell repertoires in COVID-19. As for the study in general: COVID-19 samples collected from the United States, Italy and Spain covered acute and convalescent phases. Nucleic acid was either cDNA or gDNA, and it came from T cells, B-cell-depleted T cells, or PBMCs.

The CDR3 runs 15 residues. CDR1 is SNHLY, CDR2 FYNNEI, per germline. Germline trimming cut 6 bases from V and 5 bases from J; bases unmatched to any gene: 10. The data were produced by immunoSEQ multiplex PCR, yet TCRdb's version contains in-frame clones alone and is incomplete. The data contain about 210,000 clones, roughly nine tenths of them singletons. The chain recombines TRBV2 with TRBJ2-1, with TRBD2 matching over 7 bases. The receptor comes from a man younger than 45 with acute or convalescent COVID-19. Sequenced input: peripheral blood. The CDR3 nucleotides read TGTGCCAGCAGGAGGGACTACCAGACTAACAATGAGCAGTTCTTC. This translates into CASRRDYQTNNEQFF.